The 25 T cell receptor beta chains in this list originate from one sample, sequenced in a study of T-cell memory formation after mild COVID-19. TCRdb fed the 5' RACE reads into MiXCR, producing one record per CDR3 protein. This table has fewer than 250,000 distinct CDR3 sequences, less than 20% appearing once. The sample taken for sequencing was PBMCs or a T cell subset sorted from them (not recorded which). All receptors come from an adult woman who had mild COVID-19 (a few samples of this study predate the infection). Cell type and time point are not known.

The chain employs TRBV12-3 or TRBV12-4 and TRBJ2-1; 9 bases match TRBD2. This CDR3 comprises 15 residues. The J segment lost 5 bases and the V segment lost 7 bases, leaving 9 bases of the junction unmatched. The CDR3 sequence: CASTISGSLDNEQFF. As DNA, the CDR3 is TGTGCCAGCACTATTAGCGGGAGTCTCGACAATGAGCAGTTCTTC.

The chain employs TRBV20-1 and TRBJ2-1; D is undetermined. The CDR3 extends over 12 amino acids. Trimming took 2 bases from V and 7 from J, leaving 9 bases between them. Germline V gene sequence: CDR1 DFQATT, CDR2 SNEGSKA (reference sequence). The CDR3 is CSARNLLNEQFF. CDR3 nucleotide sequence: TGCAGTGCTAGAAATCTTCTGAATGAGCAGTTCTTC.

DNA of the CDR3: TGCGCCAGCAGCCAAGGCAAGGGACAAGAGACCCAGTACTTC. This encodes CASSQGKGQETQYF. J is TRBJ2-5 and V is TRBV5-1; D not certain. The CDR3 loop spans 14 amino acids. Germline-derived CDR1 and CDR2 are SGHRS and YFSETQ. Trimming took off 4 bases at V and 2 bases at J, with 12 bases between the two ends.

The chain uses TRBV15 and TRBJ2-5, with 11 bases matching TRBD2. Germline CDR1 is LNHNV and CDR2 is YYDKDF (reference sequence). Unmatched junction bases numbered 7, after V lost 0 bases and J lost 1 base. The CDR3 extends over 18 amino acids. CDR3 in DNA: TGTGCCACCAGCAGAGATCTCTCTAGCGGGGGGCTCCAAGAGACCCAGTACTTC. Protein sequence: CATSRDLSSGGLQETQYF.

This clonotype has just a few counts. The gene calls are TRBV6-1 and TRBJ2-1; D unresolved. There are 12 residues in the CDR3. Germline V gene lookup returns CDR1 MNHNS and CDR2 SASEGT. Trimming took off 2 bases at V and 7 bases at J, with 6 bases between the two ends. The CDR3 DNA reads TGTGCCAGCAGTGAAACCCGGAATGAGCAGTTCTTC. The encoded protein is CASSETRNEQFF.

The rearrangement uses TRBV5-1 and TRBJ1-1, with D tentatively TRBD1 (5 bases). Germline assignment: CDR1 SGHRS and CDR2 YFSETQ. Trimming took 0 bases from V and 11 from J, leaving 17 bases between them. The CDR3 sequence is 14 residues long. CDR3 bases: TGCGCCAGCAGCTTGGCTGGGACCGAAAACAGGGCTTTCTTT. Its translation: CASSLAGTENRAFF.

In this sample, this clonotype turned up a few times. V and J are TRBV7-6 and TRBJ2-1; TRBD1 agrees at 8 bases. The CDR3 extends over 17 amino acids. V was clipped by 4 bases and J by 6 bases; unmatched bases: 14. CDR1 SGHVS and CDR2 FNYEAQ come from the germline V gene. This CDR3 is CASSSLLGHTGGNEQFF. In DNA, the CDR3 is TGTGCCAGCAGCTCCCTCCTGGGGCACACAGGGGGCAATGAGCAGTTCTTC.

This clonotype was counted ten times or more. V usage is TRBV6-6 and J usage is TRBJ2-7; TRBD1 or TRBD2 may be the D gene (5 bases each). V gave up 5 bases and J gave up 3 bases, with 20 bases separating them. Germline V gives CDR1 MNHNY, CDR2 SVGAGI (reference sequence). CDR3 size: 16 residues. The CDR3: CASSTLGEGLYYEQYF. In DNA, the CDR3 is TGTGCCAGCAGTACCCTAGGGGAAGGACTCTACTACGAGCAGTACTTC.

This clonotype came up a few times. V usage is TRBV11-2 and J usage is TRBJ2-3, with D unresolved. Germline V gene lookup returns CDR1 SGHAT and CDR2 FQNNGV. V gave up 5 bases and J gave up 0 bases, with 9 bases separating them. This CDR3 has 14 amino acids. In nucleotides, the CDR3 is TGTGCCAGCAGCATCAGGTCTAGCACAGATACGCAGTATTTT. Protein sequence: CASSIRSSTDTQYF.

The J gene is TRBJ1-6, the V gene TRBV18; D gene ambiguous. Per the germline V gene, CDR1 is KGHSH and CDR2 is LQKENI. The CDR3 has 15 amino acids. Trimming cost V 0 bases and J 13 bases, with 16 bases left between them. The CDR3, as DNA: TGTGCCAGCTCACCACCGGGTCCAGCGGGAAGGCCCCTCCACTTT. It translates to CASSPPGPAGRPLHF.

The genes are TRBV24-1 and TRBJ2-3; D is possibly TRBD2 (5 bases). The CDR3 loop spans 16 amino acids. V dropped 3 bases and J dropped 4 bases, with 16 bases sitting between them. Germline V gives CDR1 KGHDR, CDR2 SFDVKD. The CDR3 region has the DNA TGTGCCACCAGTGATCGGACTTCCGTCGGATCAGATACGCAGTATTTT. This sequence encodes CATSDRTSVGSDTQYF.

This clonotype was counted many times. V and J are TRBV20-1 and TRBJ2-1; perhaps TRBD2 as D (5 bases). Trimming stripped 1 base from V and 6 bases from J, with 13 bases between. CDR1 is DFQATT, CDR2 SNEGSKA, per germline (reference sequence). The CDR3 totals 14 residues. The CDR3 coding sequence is TGCAGTGCTAGAGGAAGGCTAGCCGGCAATGAGCAGTTCTTC. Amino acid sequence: CSARGRLAGNEQFF.

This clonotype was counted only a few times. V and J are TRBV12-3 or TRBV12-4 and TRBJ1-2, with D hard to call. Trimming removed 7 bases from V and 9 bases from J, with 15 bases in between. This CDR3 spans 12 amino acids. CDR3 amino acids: CASKGVRRSYTF. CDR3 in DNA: TGTGCCAGCAAGGGAGTCCGTAGAAGCTACACCTTC.

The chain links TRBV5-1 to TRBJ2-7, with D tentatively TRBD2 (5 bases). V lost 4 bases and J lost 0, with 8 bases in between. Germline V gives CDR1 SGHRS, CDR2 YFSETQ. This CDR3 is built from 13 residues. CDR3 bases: TGCGCCAGCAGCCGGGAACCCTCCTACGAGCAGTACTTC. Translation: CASSREPSYEQYF.

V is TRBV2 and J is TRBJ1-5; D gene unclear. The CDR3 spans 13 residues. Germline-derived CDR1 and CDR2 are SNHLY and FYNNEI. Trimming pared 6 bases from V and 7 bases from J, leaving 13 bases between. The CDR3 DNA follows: TGTGCCAGCAGAGAGTTACACATACAGCCCCAGCATTTT. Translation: CASRELHIQPQHF.

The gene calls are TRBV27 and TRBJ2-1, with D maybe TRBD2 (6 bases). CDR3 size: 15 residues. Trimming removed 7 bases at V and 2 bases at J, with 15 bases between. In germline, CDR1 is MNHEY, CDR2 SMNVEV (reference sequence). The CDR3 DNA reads TGTGCCAGCATGTGGAGGGACGCTACCTACAATGAGCAGTTCTTC. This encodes CASMWRDATYNEQFF.

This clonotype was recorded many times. CDR3 DNA: TGCGCCAGCAGCCCATCCTTCTCTCGGCTCGGGGGGGCCAACGTCCTGACTTTC. This codes for CASSPSFSRLGGANVLTF. This chain links TRBV4-3 with TRBJ2-6; D is unclear. Trimming shortened V by 4 bases and J by 4 bases, and 20 bases separated the two germline ends. CDR1 and CDR2 from the germline V gene are LGHNA and YSLEER. The CDR3 has 18 residues.

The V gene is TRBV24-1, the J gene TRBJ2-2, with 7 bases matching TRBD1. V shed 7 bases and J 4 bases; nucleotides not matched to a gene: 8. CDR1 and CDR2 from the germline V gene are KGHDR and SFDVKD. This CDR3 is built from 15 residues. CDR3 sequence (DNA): TGTGCCACCAGAGGGGACAGCGATACCACCGGGGAGCTGTTTTTT. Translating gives CATRGDSDTTGELFF.

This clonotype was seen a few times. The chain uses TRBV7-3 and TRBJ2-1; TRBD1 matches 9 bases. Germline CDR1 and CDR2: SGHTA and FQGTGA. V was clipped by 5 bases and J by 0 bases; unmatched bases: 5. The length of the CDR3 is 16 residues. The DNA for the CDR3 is TGTGCCAGCAGCCCCGGGACAGGGAGCTCCTACAATGAGCAGTTCTTC. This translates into CASSPGTGSSYNEQFF. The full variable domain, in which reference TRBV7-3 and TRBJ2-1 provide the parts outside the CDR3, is GAGVSQTPSNKVTEKGKYVELRCDPISGHTALYWYRQSLGQGPEFLIYFQGTGAADDSGLPNDRFFAVRPEGSVSTLKIQRTERGDSAVYLCASSPGTGSSYNEQFFGPGTRLTVL.

The CDR3 DNA reads TGTGCCATCAGTGAGACTACTAGGGGGCTCGGCGAGCAGTACTTC. Protein sequence: CAISETTRGLGEQYF. J is TRBJ2-7 and V is TRBV10-3; TRBD1 matches at 7 bases. Germline V gene sequence: CDR1 ENHRY, CDR2 SYGVKD. The CDR3 consists of 15 residues. V dropped 2 bases and J dropped 6; count of bases not matched to a gene: 10.

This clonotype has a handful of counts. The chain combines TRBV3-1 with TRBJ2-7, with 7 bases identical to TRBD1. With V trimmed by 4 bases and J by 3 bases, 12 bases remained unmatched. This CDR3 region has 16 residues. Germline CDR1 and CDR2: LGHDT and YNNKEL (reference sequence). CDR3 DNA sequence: TGTGCCAGCAGCCCGGCAGGGGGAGTGGCGGTCTACGAGCAGTACTTC. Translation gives CASSPAGGVAVYEQYF.

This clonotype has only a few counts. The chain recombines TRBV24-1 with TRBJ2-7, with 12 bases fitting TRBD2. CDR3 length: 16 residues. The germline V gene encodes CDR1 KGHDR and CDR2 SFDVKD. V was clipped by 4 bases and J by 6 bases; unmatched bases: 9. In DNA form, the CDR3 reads TGTGCCACCAGTGACCCCTCGACTAGCGGGAGTGCCGAGCAGTACTTC. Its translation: CATSDPSTSGSAEQYF.

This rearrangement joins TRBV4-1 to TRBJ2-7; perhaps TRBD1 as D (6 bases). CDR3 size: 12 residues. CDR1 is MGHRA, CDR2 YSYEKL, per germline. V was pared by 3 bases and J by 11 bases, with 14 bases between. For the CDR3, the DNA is TGCGCCAGCAGCCACGAGCCAGGGGCCGAGTACTTC. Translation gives CASSHEPGAEYF.

The DNA for the CDR3 is TGTGCCAGCGGGCCGGGACTAGCGCTTACTACGGAGACCCAGTACTTC. Protein sequence: CASGPGLALTTETQYF. The rearrangement joins TRBV11-3 to TRBJ2-5, with TRBD2 identical over 10 bases. Germline lookup yields CDR1 SGHNT and CDR2 YENEEA. The V gene end was trimmed by 8 bases and the J gene end by 5 bases; junction bases not matched to a gene: 14. The CDR3 is made up of 16 amino acids.

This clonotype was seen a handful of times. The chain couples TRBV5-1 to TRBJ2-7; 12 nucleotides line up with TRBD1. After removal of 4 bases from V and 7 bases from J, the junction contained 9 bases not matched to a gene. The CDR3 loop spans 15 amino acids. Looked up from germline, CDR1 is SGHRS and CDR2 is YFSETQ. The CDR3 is CASSTRDRGREEQYF. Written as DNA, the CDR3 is TGCGCCAGCAGCACTCGGGACAGGGGGCGGGAAGAGCAGTACTTC.